Listed below are T cell receptor beta chains from one sample, sequenced in a study of cytomegalovirus exposure and HLA in healthy donors. This table comes from immunoSEQ multiplex PCR, and its TCRdb copy is limited to in-frame clones, with some not included. The sample includes 50,000 or so clones, 55% to 65% of them seen just once. The source material was PBMCs. All receptors come from a human donor in good health. The CDR3 runs from the conserved cysteine through the conserved F or W. The D gene is left open where the match is weak. Expanded clones get a size class; other rows say once, few or many, or leave the size out.

cdr3_aa: CASSLAAGGHEQFF; cdr3_nt: TGTGCCAGCAGCTTAGCGGCGGGGGGACATGAGCAGTTCTTC; d_call: TRBD2; v_call: TRBV7-2; clone_size: few; j_call: TRBJ2-1; cdr3_length: 14
cdr3_aa: CASSFQGVNEKLFF; cdr3_nt: TGTGCCAGCAGTTTCCAGGGGGTTAATGAAAAACTGTTTTTT; d_call: TRBD1; v_call: TRBV28; clone_size: once; j_call: TRBJ1-4; cdr3_length: 14
cdr3_aa: CASSLEATGVNIVLDTQYF; cdr3_nt: TGCGCCAGCAGCTTGGAAGCGACAGGGGTGAATATAGTTCTGGATACGCAGTATTTT; d_call: TRBD1; v_call: TRBV5-1; clone_size: -; j_call: TRBJ2-3; cdr3_length: 19
cdr3_aa: CASMGQGWFF; cdr3_nt: TGTGCCAGTATGGGGCAGGGCTGGTTTTTT; d_call: -; v_call: TRBV19; clone_size: few; j_call: TRBJ1-5; cdr3_length: 10
cdr3_aa: CASSLKEERDNTEAFF; cdr3_nt: TGTGCCAGCAGCTTAAAGGAGGAAAGAGATAACACTGAAGCTTTCTTT; d_call: -; v_call: TRBV5-4; clone_size: few; j_call: TRBJ1-1; cdr3_length: 16
cdr3_aa: CASSHTGAGPSIQYF; cdr3_nt: TGTGCCAGCAGCCATACAGGGGCAGGTCCTTCCATTCAGTACTTC; d_call: TRBD1; v_call: TRBV7-9; clone_size: -; j_call: TRBJ2-4; cdr3_length: 15
cdr3_aa: CASSSGDRSTGELFF; cdr3_nt: TGTGCCAGCAGCTCGGGGGACAGGAGCACCGGGGAGCTGTTTTTT; d_call: TRBD1; v_call: TRBV7-2; clone_size: few; j_call: TRBJ2-2; cdr3_length: 15
cdr3_aa: CASSLSTGEDTQYF; cdr3_nt: TGTGCCAGCAGTTTATCGACAGGGGAAGATACGCAGTATTTT; d_call: TRBD1; v_call: TRBV27; clone_size: few; j_call: TRBJ2-3; cdr3_length: 14
cdr3_aa: CASSPSPGQGRGEKLFF; cdr3_nt: TGTGCCAGCAGCCCGAGCCCCGGACAGGGGAGGGGGGAAAAACTGTTTTTT; d_call: TRBD1; v_call: TRBV4-2; clone_size: few; j_call: TRBJ1-4; cdr3_length: 17
cdr3_aa: CASSQDLPAGYFTDTQYF; cdr3_nt: TGCGCCAGCAGCCAAGATCTTCCAGCGGGGTACTTCACAGATACGCAGTATTTT; d_call: TRBD2; v_call: TRBV4-1; clone_size: -; j_call: TRBJ2-3; cdr3_length: 18
cdr3_aa: CASSLAGVQETQYF; cdr3_nt: TGTGCCAGCAGCTTAGCAGGGGTCCAAGAGACCCAGTACTTC; d_call: -; v_call: TRBV7-6; clone_size: once; j_call: TRBJ2-5; cdr3_length: 14
cdr3_aa: CASVNSYEQYF; cdr3_nt: TGTGCCAGCGTTAACTCCTACGAGCAGTACTTC; d_call: -; v_call: TRBV28; clone_size: -; j_call: TRBJ2-7; cdr3_length: 11
cdr3_aa: CASSVTPTGELFF; cdr3_nt: TGTGCCAGCAGCGTGACACCCACCGGGGAGCTGTTTTTT; d_call: -; v_call: TRBV9; clone_size: -; j_call: TRBJ2-2; cdr3_length: 13
cdr3_aa: CASRIREKLFF; cdr3_nt: TGTGCCAGCAGAATCCGGGAAAAACTGTTTTTT; d_call: -; v_call: TRBV6-6; clone_size: few; j_call: TRBJ1-4; cdr3_length: 11
cdr3_aa: CSARGAYEQYF; cdr3_nt: TGCAGTGCCCGGGGGGCCTACGAGCAGTACTTC; d_call: TRBD2; v_call: TRBV20-1; clone_size: few; j_call: TRBJ2-7; cdr3_length: 11